Shown below are 20 T cell receptor beta chains from a single sample sequenced in a study of post-analysis software for immune sequencing data. Points from the study as a whole: In patients, five or six TRBV segments were more frequent than in controls, with TRBV5-6, TRBV5-1 and TRBV20-1 among them.

No cognate antigen is known for these TCRs. Sequencing libraries made from TCR beta cDNA carried unique molecular identifiers. Via MiXCR, TCRdb re-called the PCR reads, giving one row per CDR3 protein. The sample lists a few hundred thousand distinct CDR3 sequences, approximately 31% seen once, with approximately 6% in the top ten. Source material: blood. These receptors came from a girl aged 2 to 17 with multiple sclerosis.

Only a few counts were recorded for this clonotype. The chain is built from TRBV14 and TRBJ2-1; D is unresolved. Per germline, CDR1 SGHDN and CDR2 FVKESK. The CDR3 has 14 residues. V lost 4 bases and J lost 5, with 12 bases in between. CDR3: CASSPRRLDNEQFF. The DNA of the CDR3 is TGTGCCAGCAGCCCCCGTCGATTAGACAATGAGCAGTTCTTC.

The chain combines TRBV9 with TRBJ1-1; D perhaps matches TRBD1 (5 bases). This CDR3 has 14 residues. V lost 3 bases and J lost 4, with 13 bases in between. Germline CDR1 and CDR2: SGDLS and YYNGEE. The CDR3 coding sequence is TGTGCCAGCAGCGGTATGACAGTGGGCACTGAAGCTTTCTTT. Amino acids: CASSGMTVGTEAFF.

This clonotype was seen only a few times. The gene calls are TRBV15 and TRBJ1-2; the match to TRBD1 covers 7 bases. V was clipped by 0 bases and J by 6 bases; unmatched bases: 7. In germline, CDR1 is LNHNV, CDR2 YYDKDF (reference sequence). The CDR3 covers 15 residues. The CDR3 is CATSREGGDRDGYTF. The CDR3, as DNA: TGTGCCACCAGCAGAGAGGGTGGTGACAGGGATGGCTACACCTTC.

The sample holds a few counts of this clonotype. The gene calls are TRBV6-1 and TRBJ2-2; 9 bases line up with TRBD1. The germline V gene has CDR1 MNHNS and CDR2 SASEGT. The V segment lost 7 bases and the J segment 7 bases; nucleotides outside the gene matches: 16. The CDR3 covers 17 residues. The CDR3 nucleotides read TGTGCCAGCACAGCCGACCGGGACAGGGAAAGTGTCGGGGAGCTGTTTTTT. Protein: CASTADRDRESVGELFF.

The V and J genes are TRBV12-3 or TRBV12-4 and TRBJ2-3; D not certain. Trimming removed 6 bases from V and 5 bases from J, with 12 bases in between. CDR3 size: 13 residues. The CDR3 here is CASRLRIQDTQYF. The CDR3 nucleotides read TGTGCCAGCAGACTTCGTATCCAAGATACGCAGTATTTT.

J is TRBJ2-2 and V is TRBV29-1; D is undetermined. The ends were cut back, 7 bases at V and 0 bases at J, with 6 bases in the middle. The CDR3 spans 12 residues. CDR1 is SQVTM and CDR2 is ANQGSEA in the germline V gene. The CDR3 DNA follows: TGCAGCGCTGCACCGAACACCGGGGAGCTGTTTTTT. Translation: CSAAPNTGELFF.

J is TRBJ1-1 and V is TRBV4-1; 8 nucleotides match TRBD1. The CDR3 has 18 amino acids. Germline CDR1 reads MGHRA; CDR2 reads YSYEKL. V trimming: 4 bases; J trimming: 1 base; junction bases outside the gene matches: 14. The CDR3 is CASSLANTGGTSNTEAFF. The CDR3 DNA reads TGCGCCAGCAGCCTCGCTAATACAGGGGGGACCTCGAACACTGAAGCTTTCTTT.

Here the CDR3 reads CSSPSEQGGNTEAFF. CDR3 DNA: TGCAGTTCTCCCTCGGAACAGGGAGGGAACACTGAAGCTTTCTTT. The V and J genes are TRBV20-1 and TRBJ1-1, with D maybe TRBD1 (6 bases). The CDR3 has 15 residues. Germline V gene sequence: CDR1 DFQATT, CDR2 SNEGSKA (reference sequence). V shed 8 bases and J shed 1 base, with 20 bases lying between them.

This clonotype was detected only a few times. The chain joins TRBV2 to TRBJ2-7; 9 nucleotides agree with TRBD1. With 11 bases clipped from V and 3 bases from J, the junction kept 11 bases outside the gene matches. This CDR3 has 14 amino acids. Germline V gene sequence: CDR1 SNHLY, CDR2 FYNNEI. The DNA for the CDR3 is TGTGCCCGTGAAATAACGACAGGGGGCTACGAGCAGTACTTC. Its protein product is CAREITTGGYEQYF.

The genes are TRBV11-2 and TRBJ2-2; no clear D. The CDR3 runs to 13 residues. CDR1 is SGHAT, CDR2 FQNNGV, per germline. V lost 5 bases to trimming and J lost 6 bases, with 10 bases between them. CDR3 nucleotide sequence: TGTGCCAGCAGCCGGCAGGTGTCCGGGGAGCTGTTTTTT. Translation gives CASSRQVSGELFF.

The genes are TRBV6-5 and TRBJ1-1, with D uncertain. CDR1 is MNHEY and CDR2 is SVGAGI in the germline V gene. This CDR3 comprises 15 residues. V lost 0 bases to trimming and J lost 5 bases, with 13 bases between them. The CDR3 here is CASSYSGQPETEAFF. The CDR3 coding sequence is TGTGCCAGCAGTTACTCGGGCCAGCCCGAGACTGAAGCTTTCTTT.

This clonotype was counted between two and nine times. One junction end disagrees with the germline gene, perhaps due to a read error. The DNA for the CDR3 is TGTGCCAGCAGCTTAGTGGGGGTTAGCACAGATACGCAGTATTTT. Residues: CASSLVGVSTDTQYF. The genes are TRBV5-1 and TRBJ2-3; D tentatively reads TRBD1 or TRBD2 (5 bases each). This CDR3 is built from 15 residues. The germline CDR1 and CDR2 sequences are SGHRS and YFSETQ.

This clonotype came up once. The chain couples TRBV6-1 to TRBJ2-5; D may be TRBD1 (7 bases). The CDR3 has 13 amino acids. V was shortened by 8 bases and J by 11 bases, with 21 bases between the two germline ends. Per the germline V gene, CDR1 is MNHNS and CDR2 is SASEGT. The CDR3 DNA sequence: TGTGCCAGCCGAGGAGCGCCCAGGGGGGAGCAGTACTTC. This encodes CASRGAPRGEQYF.

V and J are TRBV6-5 and TRBJ2-1; 7 bases match TRBD1. The CDR3 consists of 16 residues. V was clipped by 6 bases and J by 7 bases; unmatched bases: 15. In germline, CDR1 is MNHEY, CDR2 SVGAGI. CDR3 in DNA: TGTGCCAGCAGCCCACGCCGGGACAGATCATGGAATGAGCAGTTCTTC. It codes for CASSPRRDRSWNEQFF.

This clonotype was counted between two and nine times. The gene calls are TRBV12-3 or TRBV12-4 and TRBJ2-3; D is undetermined. There are 12 residues in the CDR3. The V and J ends lost 8 bases and 2 bases respectively, with 8 bases between them. In DNA form, the CDR3 reads TGTGCCAGCCGCCCTAACACAGATACGCAGTATTTT. It codes for CASRPNTDTQYF.

This clonotype showed up just a few times. The J gene is TRBJ2-7, the V gene TRBV5-1; TRBD1 aligns across 7 bases. After removal of 3 bases from V and 2 bases from J, the junction contained 2 bases not matched to a gene. CDR3 length: 13 residues. The germline V gene encodes CDR1 SGHRS and CDR2 YFSETQ. The CDR3 here is CASSSGQPYEQYF. Written as DNA, the CDR3 is TGCGCCAGCAGCTCGGGACAGCCCTACGAGCAGTACTTC.

The chain joins TRBV3-1 to TRBJ2-7, with D tentatively TRBD1 or TRBD2 (5 bases each). This CDR3 spans 14 amino acids. V gave up 0 bases and J gave up 7 bases, with 13 bases separating them. Looked up from germline, CDR1 is LGHDT and CDR2 is YNNKEL (reference sequence). This chain's CDR3 is CASSQDGASNEQYF. The CDR3 DNA reads TGTGCCAGCAGCCAAGATGGGGCTAGCAATGAGCAGTACTTC.

J is TRBJ2-5 and V is TRBV9; weak D call: TRBD2 (5 bases). The CDR3 covers 15 residues. Trimming shortened V by 0 bases and J by 9 bases, and 18 bases separated the two germline ends. In germline, CDR1 is SGDLS, CDR2 YYNGEE. The CDR3 nucleotides are TGTGCCAGCAGCGTAGGGGCGGGTATCCACGAGGCCCAGTACTTC. This sequence encodes CASSVGAGIHEAQYF.

This clonotype was detected a few times. The V call is TRBV18, the J call TRBJ2-7, with 7 nucleotides matching TRBD1. V was pared by 3 bases and J by 0 bases, with 5 bases of the junction left unmatched. The CDR3 spans 15 residues. CDR1 and CDR2 from the germline V gene are KGHSH and LQKENI. CDR3 in amino acids: CASSPGQARSYEQYF. CDR3 DNA sequence: TGTGCCAGCTCACCTGGACAGGCGCGCTCCTACGAGCAGTACTTC.

This clonotype was observed many times. The V call is TRBV7-8, the J call TRBJ1-2, with a possible D match to TRBD1 (5 bases). Germline CDR1 is SGHVS and CDR2 is FQNEAQ. The germline V and J ends were trimmed by 5 bases and 4 bases, with 11 bases remaining between them. CDR3 size: 13 residues. The CDR3 coding sequence is TGTGCCAGCAGCGTGGGACGGACCTATGGCTACACCTTC. Translating it yields CASSVGRTYGYTF. Full variable domain (rest looked up from reference TRBV7-8 and TRBJ1-2): GAGVSQSPRYKVAKRGQDVALRCDPISGHVSLFWYQQALGQGPEFLTYFQNEAQLDKSGLPSDRFFAERPEGSVSTLKIQRTQQEDSAVYLCASSVGRTYGYTFGSGTRLTVV.